A single T cell receptor (beta chain) is shown here with its context. CDR1 is SGHTA, CDR2 FQGNSA, per germline. Deletions cut 1 base from V and 6 bases from J, with 9 bases between. CDR3 size: 14 residues. The data are from a study of blood T cell repertoires in COVID-19. On the study more broadly: The United States, Italy and Spain were the sources of the acute and convalescent COVID-19 samples.

Assay: immunoSEQ multiplex PCR; the TCRdb copy retains only in-frame clones and omits some. The sample records 110,000 or so clones, about 87% being singletons. The clonotype was recovered from a woman between 50 and 59 years old with acute or convalescent COVID-19. The sequenced sample was peripheral blood. This chain uses TRBV7-2 with TRBJ2-2, with D possibly matching TRBD1 (6 bases). The CDR3 coding sequence is TGTGCCAGCAGCTTAGACAGGGCGGCCGGGGAGCTGTTTTTT. Amino acids: CASSLDRAAGELFF.